This entry describes one TCR beta chain. Its antigen is not known. It was RNA transcripts that yielded the amplified TCR beta CDR3 regions. When the TCR CDR3 underwent first-round RT-PCR, the HTBI primer set was used. Each CDR3 protein is one row after TCRdb ran MiXCR on the multiplex PCR reads. The sample consists of 500,000 to 800,000 distinct CDR3 sequences, more than 14% of them appearing once. This sample stems from a study of T cells in Graves' hyperthyroidism and ophthalmopathy. The wider study: Peripheral blood was taken when the disease was first diagnosed, before any treatment began. Findings of the study overall: Researchers found most expanded thyroid clonotypes above 0.001 in blood as well.

The trim removed 3 bases at V and 4 bases at J, leaving 5 bases unmatched. The CDR3 covers 14 residues. From germline, CDR1 is MNHEY and CDR2 SVGEGT. Diagnoses were made from clinical symptoms, serum measures (thyroxine and TRAb), thyroid ultrasound and orbital computed tomography. PBMCs came from more than 9.5 ml fresh peripheral blood. J is TRBJ1-1 and V is TRBV6-2 or TRBV6-3, with 7 nucleotides matching TRBD1. This clonotype was sampled from a woman aged 50 to 65 with Graves' ophthalmopathy. Source material: blood. CDR3: CASSYSSGGTEAFF. In DNA form, the CDR3 reads TGTGCCAGCAGTTATTCCTCAGGGGGCACTGAAGCTTTCTTT.